Detailed here is one TCR beta chain. The target antigen is unknown. The sample comes from a study of cytomegalovirus exposure and HLA in healthy donors. Overall study findings and caveats: The classifier reportedly diagnosed cytomegalovirus status with high sensitivity and specificity. Further analysis, carried out later, found HLA-associated TCR beta chains more clonally expanded than equally common other chains. Presence/absence analyses rested on an assumption that sequencing depth was roughly uniform across donors. Researchers left out some V segments, among them TRBV6-2 and TRBV6-3, as indistinguishable.

Vbeta (60) and Jbeta (13) primers were used in the PCR. The table came from immunoSEQ multiplex PCR; TCRdb's copy has only in-frame clones and leaves some out. The sample includes about 94,000 clones, about three quarters seen only once; the top ten take roughly 7%. This CDR3 spans 14 amino acids. Looked up from germline, CDR1 is SGHRS and CDR2 is YFSETQ. The J segment lost 1 base and the V segment lost 4 bases, leaving 4 bases of the junction unmatched. Material for sequencing was PBMCs. The chain links TRBV5-1 to TRBJ1-1; 7 nucleotides align to TRBD1. The TCR sequence derives from a man aged 40-50 years in good health and CMV-seropositive. The CDR3: CASSPTGTNTEAFF. The CDR3 DNA reads TGCGCCAGCAGCCCGACAGGGACGAACACTGAAGCTTTCTTT.